These 32 T cell receptor beta chains originate from one sample sequenced in a study of T cells in Graves' hyperthyroidism and ophthalmopathy. The investigators amplified TCR beta CDR3 regions from RNA transcripts. The primer set for the first-round RT-PCR of the TCR CDR3 was HTBI. TCRdb recomputed calls from the multiplex PCR reads with MiXCR, one row per CDR3 protein. The sample shows roughly 530,000 distinct CDR3 sequences, about 15% of them seen only once. Specimen: blood. The origin of the receptors is a woman under 30 with Graves' ophthalmopathy.

This clonotype was seen at least ten times. The chain is built from TRBV6-2 or TRBV6-3 and TRBJ2-3, with D perhaps matching TRBD1 or TRBD2 (5 bases each). The CDR3 has 12 residues. Germline values: CDR1 MNHEY, CDR2 SVGEGT. Trimming removed 6 bases at V and 2 bases at J, with 6 bases between. CDR3 bases: TGTGCCAGCAGGGGGACCACAGATACGCAGTATTTT. As protein: CASRGTTDTQYF.

This clonotype was seen ten or more times. The chain is built from TRBV6-2 or TRBV6-3 and TRBJ2-1, with TRBD1 identical over 10 bases. The J segment lost 8 bases and the V segment lost 5 bases, leaving 6 bases of the junction unmatched. Germline lookup yields CDR1 MNHEY and CDR2 SVGEGT. The CDR3 has 14 amino acids. CDR3 DNA sequence: TGTGCCAGCAGTGTGACAGGGGGCAGGTATGAGCAGTTCTTC. Protein product: CASSVTGGRYEQFF.

This chain joins TRBV28 and TRBJ1-2; 9 positions match TRBD1. CDR1 MDHEN and CDR2 SYDVKM come from the germline V gene. V lost 10 bases to trimming and J lost 8 bases; unmatched junction nucleotides: 8. The CDR3 consists of 12 residues. The CDR3 DNA reads as TGTGCCATCACAGGGGGCTTCCGAGGCTACACCTTC. Protein: CAITGGFRGYTF.

V and J are TRBV5-1 and TRBJ2-1; 7 nucleotides agree with TRBD2. The CDR3 totals 18 residues. Germline-derived CDR1 and CDR2 are SGHRS and YFSETQ. With 3 bases clipped from V and 0 bases from J, the junction kept 12 bases outside the gene matches. CDR3 sequence: CASSSSAGVPSSYNEQFF. The CDR3 DNA reads as TGCGCCAGCAGCTCATCTGCGGGGGTTCCGAGCTCCTACAATGAGCAGTTCTTC. Full variable domain (rest looked up from reference TRBV5-1 and TRBJ2-1): KAGVTQTPRYLIKTRGQQVTLSCSPISGHRSVSWYQQTPGQGLQFLFEYFSETQRNKGNFPGRFSGRQFSNSRSEMNVSTLELGDSALYLCASSSSAGVPSSYNEQFFGPGTRLTVL.

This clonotype was recorded a few times. The chain carries TRBV7-3 and TRBJ2-1; 14 bases agree with TRBD2. This CDR3 spans 15 amino acids. Germline trimming cut 2 bases from V and 10 bases from J; bases unmatched to any gene: 4. Germline CDR1 and CDR2: SGHTA and FQGTGA. The DNA of the CDR3 is TGTGCCAGCAGCTTAGGGACTAGCGGGGGTGAAGAGCAGTTCTTC. Translated: CASSLGTSGGEEQFF.

V is TRBV6-1 and J is TRBJ2-7, with 9 bases matching TRBD2. Looked up from germline, CDR1 is MNHNS and CDR2 is SASEGT. The CDR3 sequence is 16 residues long. The J segment lost 3 bases and the V segment lost 6 bases, leaving 12 bases of the junction unmatched. The CDR3 DNA follows: TGTGCCAGCAGAGGGGGGGGCGGGGGGGCCTTCTACGAGCAGTACTTC. This translates into CASRGGGGGAFYEQYF.

Ten or more counts support this clonotype. This sequence joins TRBV10-3 and TRBJ2-1; a possible D gene is TRBD2 (5 bases). The CDR3 is made up of 14 amino acids. V was clipped by 4 bases and J by 4 bases, with 11 bases between them. Germline V gene data show CDR1 as ENHRY and CDR2 as SYGVKD. CDR3 sequence (DNA): TGTGCCATCAGTGCTAAGGGCGGGTACAATGAGCAGTTCTTC. As protein: CAISAKGGYNEQFF.

DNA for the CDR3: TGTGCCAGTAGAGGACAGGGGGCGCGAGGCTACACCTTC. Translating it yields CASRGQGARGYTF. J is TRBJ1-2 and V is TRBV19; the match to TRBD1 covers 11 bases. The V segment lost 6 bases and the J segment 8 bases; nucleotides outside the gene matches: 5. The CDR3 extends over 13 amino acids. CDR1 is LNHDA and CDR2 is SQIVND in the germline V gene (reference sequence).

This chain links TRBV30 with TRBJ1-4; perhaps TRBD1 as D (6 bases). In germline, CDR1 is GTSNPN, CDR2 SVGIG (reference sequence). The length of the CDR3 is 13 residues. V shed 8 bases and J shed 7 bases, with 17 bases lying between them. In nucleotides, the CDR3 is TGTGCCGGGGTACAGGGTATTGTTGAAAAACTGTTTTTT. It yields the protein CAGVQGIVEKLFF.

The chain carries TRBV29-1 and TRBJ2-1; D might be TRBD1 or TRBD2, each matching 5 bases. With 8 bases removed from V and 10 bases from J, the gap between germline ends came to 18 bases. The germline gives CDR1 SQVTM, CDR2 ANQGSEA. This CDR3 region has 12 residues. CDR3 sequence (DNA): TGCAGCCTGACCTTTACCGGGACCGAGCAGTTCTTC. Its translation is CSLTFTGTEQFF.

The chain carries TRBV6-1 and TRBJ2-3; TRBD2 aligns across 14 bases. The CDR3 covers 15 residues. Germline CDR1 and CDR2: MNHNS and SASEGT. Losses at the gene ends were 5 bases for V and 6 bases for J; bases not matched to a gene: 4. In DNA, the CDR3 is TGTGCCAGCAGTTTACGGACTAGCGGGGGGGATACGCAGTATTTT. Translating gives CASSLRTSGGDTQYF.

The chain recombines TRBV15 with TRBJ1-2; no definite D call. Trimming left V 0 bases short and J 0 bases short, with 14 bases between. Germline assignment: CDR1 LNHNV and CDR2 YYDKDF (reference sequence). The CDR3 is made up of 17 amino acids. CDR3 amino acids: CATSRDFHPAANYGYTF. CDR3 DNA: TGTGCCACCAGCAGAGATTTTCACCCCGCAGCTAACTATGGCTACACCTTC.

The table lists this clonotype with a few counts. The rearrangement links TRBV15 to TRBJ1-2, with unresolved D. V was pared by 3 bases and J by 4 bases, with 15 bases between. Germline V CDR1 and CDR2: LNHNV, YYDKDF (reference sequence). This CDR3 contains 15 residues. The CDR3 DNA follows: TGTGCCACCAGCAGGGACCTCGGGGAGGTCTATGGCTACACCTTC. This encodes CATSRDLGEVYGYTF. Complete variable domain (other parts from reference TRBV15 and TRBJ1-2): DAMVIQNPRYQVTQFGKPVTLSCSQTLNHNVMYWYQQKSSQAPKLLFHYYDKDFNNEADTPDNFQSRRPNTSFCFLDIRSPGLGDTAMYLCATSRDLGEVYGYTFGSGTRLTVV.

This clonotype has at least ten counts. The V gene is TRBV10-3, the J gene TRBJ1-1; 8 bases map to TRBD1. Unmatched junction bases numbered 9, after V lost 10 bases and J lost 5 bases. Germline values: CDR1 ENHRY, CDR2 SYGVKD. This CDR3 region has 13 residues. The chain's CDR3 is CASLDRAKTEAFF. CDR3 nucleotides: TGTGCCAGCCTGGACAGGGCGAAGACTGAAGCTTTCTTT.

The rearrangement joins TRBV6-9 to TRBJ2-1; D call uncertain. The CDR3 has 16 residues. The germline CDR1 and CDR2 sequences are MNHGY and SVAAGI. Trimming removed 4 bases from V and 0 bases from J, with 13 bases in between. As DNA, the CDR3 is TGTGCCAGCAGTTCCCTGACTCACTACTCCTACAATGAGCAGTTCTTC. Translation gives CASSSLTHYSYNEQFF.

This clonotype was detected many times. The rearrangement joins TRBV5-1 to TRBJ2-1, with 7 bases lining up with TRBD2. This CDR3 contains 13 residues. The germline gives CDR1 SGHRS, CDR2 YFSETQ. After removal of 1 base from V and 7 bases from J, the junction contained 2 bases not matched to a gene. CDR3 nucleotides: TGCGCCAGCAGCTTGTTGGGAGGGAATGAGCAGTTCTTC. This encodes CASSLLGGNEQFF.

This clonotype occurred many times. The chain uses TRBV27 and TRBJ2-3; D might be TRBD1 (5 bases). CDR1 MNHEY and CDR2 SMNVEV come from the germline V gene (reference sequence). Trimming took off 4 bases at V and 0 bases at J, with 14 bases between the two ends. This CDR3 contains 16 residues. CDR3 sequence reads: CASSSLDSISTDTQYF. CDR3 coding DNA: TGTGCCAGCAGTTCTCTCGACAGCATTAGCACAGATACGCAGTATTTT.

The rearrangement links TRBV20-1 to TRBJ1-2; 10 bases fit TRBD1. The V gene end was trimmed by 5 bases and the J gene end by 2 bases; junction bases not matched to a gene: 17. The CDR3 is 18 amino acids. Per germline, CDR1 DFQATT and CDR2 SNEGSKA (reference sequence). The CDR3 nucleotides are TGCAGTGCTCCCTTCATATGGGGACAGGGGTTTGCCAACTATGGCTACACCTTC. It yields the protein CSAPFIWGQGFANYGYTF.

At least ten counts were recorded for this clonotype. J is TRBJ2-1 and V is TRBV14; 10 nucleotides align to TRBD2. There are 18 residues in the CDR3. Germline CDR1 is SGHDN and CDR2 is FVKESK. The junction had 10 bases not matched to a gene; V was cut back by 5 bases and J by 0 bases. In DNA form, the CDR3 reads TGTGCCAGCAGCAAAGCGAGTCTAGCGGGAGCCTCCTACAATGAGCAGTTCTTC. Its translation is CASSKASLAGASYNEQFF.

The chain recombines TRBV12-3 or TRBV12-4 with TRBJ1-1; maybe TRBD1 (5 bases). The length of the CDR3 is 14 residues. Trimming stripped 5 bases from V and 7 bases from J, with 17 bases between. The CDR3 here is CASSAGREGIEAFF. Written as DNA, the CDR3 is TGTGCCAGCAGTGCGGGCAGGGAGGGAATTGAAGCTTTCTTT.

This clonotype was counted at least ten times. The rearrangement joins TRBV13 to TRBJ2-7; D possibly corresponds to TRBD1 (8 bases). The CDR3 is made up of 14 amino acids. V was shortened by 5 bases and J by 5 bases, with 16 bases between the two germline ends. Germline values: CDR1 PRHDT, CDR2 FYEKMQ (reference sequence). The CDR3 DNA follows: TGTGCCAGCAGCCTTCGACAGGGGAGGGACGAGCAGTACTTC. This sequence encodes CASSLRQGRDEQYF.

This clonotype occurred many times. V gene TRBV2 combines with J gene TRBJ1-1; D uncertain. This CDR3 comprises 12 residues. CDR1 and CDR2 from the germline V gene are SNHLY and FYNNEI. The germline V and J ends were trimmed by 4 bases and 5 bases, with 8 bases remaining between them. The CDR3 spells CASSVDVTEAFF. The CDR3 nucleotides read TGTGCCAGCAGTGTGGATGTGACTGAAGCTTTCTTT.

The chain couples TRBV2 to TRBJ2-5; D remains ambiguous. The germline V and J ends were trimmed by 6 bases and 8 bases, with 10 bases remaining between them. The CDR3 sequence is 11 residues long. Looked up from germline, CDR1 is SNHLY and CDR2 is FYNNEI. The DNA for the CDR3 is TGTGCCAGCAGCACCTTAGGTACCCAGTACTTC. Translation gives CASSTLGTQYF.

This clonotype was picked up many times. V and J are TRBV7-2 and TRBJ1-4; no clear D gene. CDR1 and CDR2 from the germline V gene are SGHTA and FQGNSA. This CDR3 has 18 residues. Trimming removed 2 bases at V and 0 bases at J, with 16 bases between. CDR3 DNA: TGTGCCAGCAGCTTATCCCCTCTTTCATTGGCAACTAATGAAAAACTGTTTTTT. This sequence encodes CASSLSPLSLATNEKLFF. The full variable domain, rest sourced from reference TRBV7-2 and TRBJ1-4, is GAGVSQSPSNKVTEKGKDVELRCDPISGHTALYWYRQSLGQGLEFLIYFQGNSAPDKSGLPSDRFSAERTGGSVSTLTIQRTQQEDSAVYLCASSLSPLSLATNEKLFFGSGTQLSVL.

In this sample, this clonotype turned up once. The J gene is TRBJ1-2, the V gene TRBV20-1; D not resolved. Trimming left V 5 bases short and J 1 base short, with 17 bases between. Germline CDR1 reads DFQATT; CDR2 reads SNEGSKA (reference sequence). The CDR3 consists of 15 residues. The chain's CDR3 is CSAVLPGSGNYGYTF. CDR3 in DNA: TGCAGTGCTGTCTTGCCTGGAAGTGGTAACTATGGCTACACCTTC.

This clonotype was picked up a small number of times. V gene TRBV20-1 combines with J gene TRBJ2-2, with 7 bases identical to TRBD1. CDR3 size: 14 residues. Germline trimming cut 1 base from V and 1 base from J; bases unmatched to any gene: 0. The germline CDR1 and CDR2 sequences are DFQATT and SNEGSKA (reference sequence). The CDR3 nucleotides are TGCAGTGCTAGAGGACAGGGGAACACCGGGGAGCTGTTTTTT. Protein: CSARGQGNTGELFF.

This clonotype was found many times. The V gene is TRBV28, the J gene TRBJ1-1; 10 bases agree with TRBD1. Germline lookup yields CDR1 MDHEN and CDR2 SYDVKM. The trim removed 4 bases at V and 0 bases at J, leaving 5 bases unmatched. CDR3 length equals 16 residues. The chain's CDR3 is CASSSRTGGLNTEAFF. The CDR3 nucleotides read TGTGCCAGCAGTTCCAGGACAGGGGGACTGAACACTGAAGCTTTCTTT.

This clonotype was picked up many times. The chain joins TRBV6-2 or TRBV6-3 to TRBJ1-2, with TRBD1 identical over 8 bases. This CDR3 spans 14 amino acids. CDR1 is MNHEY, CDR2 SVGEGT, per germline. V lost 2 bases, J lost 6 bases, and 5 bases stayed unmatched. CDR3 region: CASSYLTGADGYTF. DNA of the CDR3: TGTGCCAGCAGTTACCTGACAGGGGCTGATGGCTACACCTTC.

This chain connects TRBV30 to TRBJ1-6; TRBD1 agrees at 8 bases. Unmatched junction bases numbered 6, after V lost 2 bases and J lost 0 bases. The CDR3 totals 17 residues. CDR1 is GTSNPN, CDR2 SVGIG, per germline (reference sequence). The CDR3 DNA follows: TGTGCCTGGAGTCAGACAGGGGCAAGCTCCTATAATTCACCCCTCCACTTT. Amino acids: CAWSQTGASSYNSPLHF.

This sequence joins TRBV5-1 and TRBJ1-4; a weak D match, TRBD1 (5 bases). The CDR3 has 15 amino acids. Trimming shortened V by 0 bases and J by 8 bases, and 14 bases separated the two germline ends. Germline lookup yields CDR1 SGHRS and CDR2 YFSETQ. Written as DNA, the CDR3 is TGCGCCAGCAGCTTGGAAGGGGCTCTGGGGGAAAAACTGTTTTTT. The encoded protein is CASSLEGALGEKLFF.

Concerning this clonotype itself: A much more abundant neighbour one base away suggests this may be a read error. V and J are TRBV7-9 and TRBJ1-2; D unresolved. The CDR3 is 15 amino acids. Germline V CDR1 and CDR2: SEHNR, FQNEAQ (reference sequence). CDR3 nucleotide sequence: TGTGCCAGCAGCTTAGCGCCGATCCTGCTCTATAGCTACACCTTC. Encoded protein: CASSLAPILLYSYTF.

The CDR3 nucleotides are TGCGCCAGCAGTGAGGAGAGAGCGGGAGGGCAGTTCTTC. This sequence encodes CASSEERAGGQFF. The chain combines TRBV10-2 with TRBJ2-1; 9 positions agree with TRBD2. The CDR3 has 13 residues. Germline trimming cut 2 bases from V and 12 bases from J; bases unmatched to any gene: 5. CDR1 is WSHSY and CDR2 is SAAADI in the germline V gene.